This TCR beta chain was sequenced for a study of cytomegalovirus exposure and HLA in healthy donors. Study overall: Most genotyped donors, about four fifths of fewer than 400, had Caucasian-associated genetic ancestry. General observations from the study: The listing of approximately 160 TCR beta chains classed them as cytomegalovirus-associated. Fewer N-insertions (relative to the roughly 660-donor mean) were reportedly seen in an Asian-associated ancestry cluster in a later analysis.

As concerns this clone: The antigen is unknown.

The CDR3 sequence is 16 residues long. The germline V gene has CDR1 SEHNR and CDR2 FQNEAQ (reference sequence). The PCR contained 60 Vbeta and 13 Jbeta primers. Profiled with immunoSEQ multiplex PCR; TCRdb holds only in-frame clones, not every one. This table lists under 250,000 clones. Sequenced material: PBMCs. The sequence was obtained from a girl under 10 years old in good health and CMV-seropositive. The rearrangement uses TRBV7-9 and TRBJ2-5; 13 positions agree with TRBD2. The DNA matches TRBJ2-7 better at its end, which makes the J call doubtful. DNA for the CDR3: TGTGCCAGCAGTTCATCCGGGACTAGCGGGATCTACGAGCAGTACTTC. This encodes CASSSSGTSGIYEQYF.